One and the same sample provided the 25 T cell receptor beta chains below, sequenced in a study of T-cell reconstitution after alpha-beta-depleted transplantation in children. Preparation of the TCRbeta library was carried out with unique molecular identifiers. TCRdb independently ran MiXCR on the PCR reads; one entry per CDR3 protein. The repertoire consists of some 200,000 distinct CDR3 sequences, with approximately 6.3% occurring once and the leading ten covering about 5.5%. The sample here was PBMCs, taken before TCRalphabeta/CD19-depleted stem cell transplant. The receptors here all came from a boy younger than 10 with acute lymphoblastic leukemia, due to receive a stem cell transplant.

This clonotype was seen at least ten times. This chain joins TRBV12-3 or TRBV12-4 and TRBJ2-7; D is possibly TRBD1 or TRBD2 (6 bases each). The CDR3 contains 13 residues. V was cut by 3 bases and J by 7 bases, with 13 bases left in between. CDR3 sequence (DNA): TGTGCCAGCAGTTTGTTTGGGGGGCGGGAGCAGTACTTC. Its protein product is CASSLFGGREQYF.

At least ten counts were recorded for this clonotype. The chain has TRBV28 and TRBJ2-1; TRBD2 matches 10 bases. Germline loops: CDR1 MDHEN, CDR2 SYDVKM. CDR3 length: 15 amino acids. Unmatched junction bases numbered 5, after V lost 6 bases and J lost 3 bases. For the CDR3, the DNA is TGTGCCAGCAGCCTTGGACTAGCGGACTACAATGAGCAGTTCTTC. Translation gives CASSLGLADYNEQFF.

This clonotype was detected many times. The V and J genes are TRBV5-1 and TRBJ2-7; possibly TRBD2 for D (7 bases). V lost 3 bases, J lost 5 bases, and 18 bases lay in between. Germline V gene data show CDR1 as SGHRS and CDR2 as YFSETQ. This CDR3 is 15 amino acids long. CDR3 sequence: CASSWGRGADDEQYF. CDR3 sequence (DNA): TGCGCCAGCAGCTGGGGTCGGGGGGCTGACGACGAGCAGTACTTC. Supplemented by reference TRBV5-1 and TRBJ2-7, the full variable domain reads KAGVTQTPRYLIKTRGQQVTLSCSPISGHRSVSWYQQTPGQGLQFLFEYFSETQRNKGNFPGRFSGRQFSNSRSEMNVSTLELGDSALYLCASSWGRGADDEQYFGPGTRLTVT.

This clonotype was seen ten or more times. V is TRBV6-4 and J is TRBJ2-1, with a possible D match to TRBD2 (7 bases). V lost 4 bases to trimming and J lost 0 bases, with 10 bases between them. The germline CDR1 and CDR2 sequences are MRHNA and SNTAGT. The length of the CDR3 is 15 residues. DNA for the CDR3: TGTGCCAGCAGTGTAGGGGGGGGCTCCTACAATGAGCAGTTCTTC. Protein sequence: CASSVGGGSYNEQFF.

The V and J genes are TRBV4-2 and TRBJ2-7; D may correspond to TRBD1 or TRBD2 (5 bases each). There are 16 residues in the CDR3. Trimming removed 0 bases from V and 7 bases from J, with 19 bases in between. Germline CDR1 reads LGHNA; CDR2 reads YNFKEQ. CDR3 DNA sequence: TGTGCCAGCAGCCAAGATCCAGCCGGGGACCTCAGGGAGCAGTACTTC. The encoded protein is CASSQDPAGDLREQYF.

A few counts support this clonotype. This chain links TRBV11-2 with TRBJ1-2; D possibly corresponds to TRBD1 (5 bases). Deletions cut 2 bases from V and 4 bases from J, with 11 bases between. This CDR3 has 14 amino acids. The germline gives CDR1 SGHAT, CDR2 FQNNGV. The CDR3 nucleotides read TGTGCCAGCAGCTTACGAGGGGATCGCTATGGCTACACCTTC. Translating gives CASSLRGDRYGYTF.

This clonotype was detected ten times or more. The V gene is TRBV2, the J gene TRBJ2-2; the D gene is possibly TRBD2 (6 bases). Trimming cost V 8 bases and J 4 bases, with 17 bases left between them. This CDR3 has 15 amino acids. CDR1 and CDR2 (germline): SNHLY, FYNNEI. CDR3 nucleotides: TGTGCCAGCGCGGAGGGGCAGATATCCACCGGGGAGCTGTTTTTT. Encoded protein: CASAEGQISTGELFF.

This clonotype came up many times. This chain uses TRBV6-2 or TRBV6-3 with TRBJ2-1; TRBD2 aligns across 7 bases. This CDR3 spans 14 amino acids. Trimming took 8 bases from V and 6 from J; bases not matched to a gene: 10. From germline, CDR1 is MNHEY and CDR2 SVGEGT. As DNA, the CDR3 is TGTGCCAGCCTGGGACTAACTACCTCCAATGAGCAGTTCTTC. It yields the protein CASLGLTTSNEQFF.

A word on this clonotype: Possible read error: a much larger clone is one base away. This chain joins TRBV20-1 and TRBJ2-1; 14 nucleotides agree with TRBD2. Germline-derived CDR1 and CDR2 are DFQATT and SNEGSKA (reference sequence). The V segment lost 7 bases and the J segment 10 bases; nucleotides outside the gene matches: 9. This CDR3 contains 14 residues. The CDR3 protein is CSVRGGLAGVEQFF. CDR3 bases: TGCAGTGTCCGTGGGGGACTAGCGGGAGTCGAGCAGTTCTTC.

At least ten counts were recorded for this clonotype. This chain uses TRBV27 with TRBJ2-7; either TRBD1 or TRBD2 may fit D (7 bases each). Germline CDR1 is MNHEY and CDR2 is SMNVEV (reference sequence). The CDR3 has 15 amino acids. V dropped 0 bases and J dropped 3 bases, with 12 bases sitting between them. The CDR3 sequence: CASSLSGGGNYEQYF. The CDR3 region has the DNA TGTGCCAGCAGTTTATCGGGAGGGGGCAACTACGAGCAGTACTTC.

The chain joins TRBV28 to TRBJ2-5; D gene uncertain. V lost 5 bases and J 1 base, leaving 14 bases between the germline ends. The CDR3 contains 15 residues. Germline V gives CDR1 MDHEN, CDR2 SYDVKM. The CDR3 protein is CASSHNVQPQETQYF. CDR3 DNA: TGTGCCAGCAGTCATAACGTTCAACCCCAAGAGACCCAGTACTTC.

Many counts were recorded for this clonotype. V and J are TRBV18 and TRBJ2-2; possibly TRBD2 for D (5 bases). The CDR3 totals 14 residues. Between the trimmed V and J ends, which lost 5 bases and 2 bases, there was a span of 9 bases. Germline V gene lookup returns CDR1 KGHSH and CDR2 LQKENI. In DNA form, the CDR3 reads TGTGCCAGCTCAAGCGGACGTAACACCGGGGAGCTGTTTTTT. Its translation: CASSSGRNTGELFF. The full variable domain, in which reference TRBV18 and TRBJ2-2 provide the parts outside the CDR3, is NAGVMQNPRHLVRRRGQEARLRCSPMKGHSHVYWYRQLPEEGLKFMVYLQKENIIDESGMPKERFSAEFPKEGPSILRIQQVVRGDSAAYFCASSSGRNTGELFFGEGSRLTVL.

This clonotype appeared a few times. The chain has TRBV6-6 and TRBJ1-2; D gene uncertain. Germline V gives CDR1 MNHNY, CDR2 SVGAGI (reference sequence). CDR3 length equals 12 residues. V was pared by 7 bases and J by 4 bases, with 10 bases between. DNA for the CDR3: TGTGCCAGCACTTCAGGCCCCTATGGCTACACCTTC. It codes for CASTSGPYGYTF.

This clonotype was picked up a small number of times. V and J are TRBV7-2 and TRBJ2-1, with TRBD2 matching 9 bases. CDR1 and CDR2 from the germline V gene are SGHTA and FQGNSA. J lost 6 bases, V lost 4 bases, and 10 bases had no gene match. The CDR3 spans 16 residues. Here the CDR3 reads CASSSHRTSESNEQFF. The DNA of the CDR3 is TGTGCCAGCAGCTCCCACCGGACTAGCGAATCCAATGAGCAGTTCTTC.

The rearrangement links TRBV7-8 to TRBJ1-5; D is unresolved. The CDR3 contains 14 residues. Germline-derived CDR1 and CDR2 are SGHVS and FQNEAQ. The V end lost 3 bases, the J end lost 0 bases, and 6 bases lay between the germline ends. CDR3 nucleotides: TGTGCCAGCAGCTTTGGAGATAGCAATCAGCCCCAGCATTTT. Translated, it gives CASSFGDSNQPQHF.

The V call is TRBV4-2, the J call TRBJ2-3; D is uncertain. Trimming pared 0 bases from V and 3 bases from J, leaving 7 bases between. Germline V gene data show CDR1 as LGHNA and CDR2 as YNFKEQ. The CDR3 extends over 14 amino acids. CDR3 sequence reads: CASSQEARTDTQYF. The CDR3 DNA follows: TGTGCCAGCAGCCAAGAAGCCAGAACAGATACGCAGTATTTT.

This clonotype was picked up many times. The CDR3 sequence: CASSVGQTYEQYF. In nucleotides, the CDR3 is TGTGCCAGCAGCGTCGGACAGACCTACGAGCAGTACTTC. The rearrangement uses TRBV7-2 and TRBJ2-7, with D tentatively TRBD1 (6 bases). Trimming removed 5 bases from V and 2 bases from J, with 10 bases in between. Per germline, CDR1 SGHTA and CDR2 FQGNSA. This CDR3 is built from 13 residues.

This clonotype was detected many times. The V call is TRBV20-1, the J call TRBJ1-1, with D unclear. The germline gives CDR1 DFQATT, CDR2 SNEGSKA (reference sequence). Trimming removed 0 bases from V and 3 bases from J, with 11 bases in between. The CDR3 consists of 14 residues. CDR3 bases: TGCAGTGCTAGAGATGTCGGACGGCACACTGAAGCTTTCTTT. As protein: CSARDVGRHTEAFF.

There are many counts of this clonotype. The V call is TRBV5-1, the J call TRBJ1-1; weak D call: TRBD1 (5 bases). Per the germline V gene, CDR1 is SGHRS and CDR2 is YFSETQ. V shed 3 bases and J shed 5 bases, with 14 bases lying between them. The CDR3 spans 14 residues. The CDR3 nucleotides are TGCGCCAGCAGCTGGCAGGGTGTCGGAACTGAAGCTTTCTTT. Protein product: CASSWQGVGTEAFF.

This clonotype was detected a few times. The gene calls are TRBV12-3 or TRBV12-4 and TRBJ1-5; the D gene is possibly TRBD1 (5 bases). The CDR3 is 14 amino acids. The V end was cut by 5 bases, the J end by 6 bases, with 14 bases between. CDR3: CASSREQVGQPQHF. The CDR3 DNA reads as TGTGCCAGCAGTCGAGAACAGGTTGGTCAGCCCCAGCATTTT.

The chain uses TRBV11-3 and TRBJ2-5; weak D call: TRBD2 (5 bases). This CDR3 contains 15 residues. The V and J ends lost 0 bases and 5 bases respectively, with 13 bases between them. Germline CDR1 reads SGHNT; CDR2 reads YENEEA. Here the CDR3 reads CASSLDHGDGETQYF. CDR3 sequence (DNA): TGTGCCAGCAGCTTAGATCACGGGGATGGGGAGACCCAGTACTTC. Full variable domain (rest looked up from reference TRBV11-3 and TRBJ2-5): EAGVVQSPRYKIIEKKQPVAFWCNPISGHNTLYWYLQNLGQGPELLIRYENEEAVDDSQLPKDRFSAERLKGVDSTLKIQPAELGDSAVYLCASSLDHGDGETQYFGPGTRLLVL.

This clonotype was seen at least ten times. The chain is built from TRBV5-6 and TRBJ2-7; a weak D match, TRBD1 (5 bases). Looked up from germline, CDR1 is SGHDT and CDR2 is YYEEEE. Trimming stripped 0 bases from V and 2 bases from J, with 6 bases between. This CDR3 contains 13 residues. Written as DNA, the CDR3 is TGTGCCAGCAGCTTGGCGACAGCCTACGAGCAGTACTTC. Protein product: CASSLATAYEQYF.

The chain has TRBV3-1 and TRBJ2-6; 7 nucleotides agree with TRBD1. The germline V gene encodes CDR1 LGHDT and CDR2 YNNKEL (reference sequence). CDR3 length equals 18 residues. The V segment lost 11 bases and the J segment 0 bases; nucleotides outside the gene matches: 16. The CDR3 bases are TGTGCCTTCAGCCTACAGACAGGGAGATACTCTGGGGCCAACGTCCTGACTTTC. Amino acids: CAFSLQTGRYSGANVLTF.

The chain uses TRBV5-1 and TRBJ2-2; possible D gene TRBD1, 6 bases. The CDR3 is 16 amino acids. Trimming stripped 4 bases from V and 2 bases from J, with 15 bases between. Germline V gene lookup returns CDR1 SGHRS and CDR2 YFSETQ. CDR3 protein: CASSPTRTVNTGELFF. The CDR3 coding sequence is TGCGCCAGCAGCCCAACCCGGACAGTTAACACCGGGGAGCTGTTTTTT.

Only a few counts were recorded for this clonotype. This chain links TRBV7-2 with TRBJ2-7; D is perhaps TRBD1 (6 bases). Germline assignment: CDR1 SGHTA and CDR2 FQGNSA. The CDR3 sequence is 13 residues long. Trimming left V 5 bases short and J 3 bases short, with 11 bases between. The CDR3 loop reads CASSSLTGYEQYF. CDR3 sequence (DNA): TGTGCCAGCAGCAGTCTGACAGGCTACGAGCAGTACTTC.